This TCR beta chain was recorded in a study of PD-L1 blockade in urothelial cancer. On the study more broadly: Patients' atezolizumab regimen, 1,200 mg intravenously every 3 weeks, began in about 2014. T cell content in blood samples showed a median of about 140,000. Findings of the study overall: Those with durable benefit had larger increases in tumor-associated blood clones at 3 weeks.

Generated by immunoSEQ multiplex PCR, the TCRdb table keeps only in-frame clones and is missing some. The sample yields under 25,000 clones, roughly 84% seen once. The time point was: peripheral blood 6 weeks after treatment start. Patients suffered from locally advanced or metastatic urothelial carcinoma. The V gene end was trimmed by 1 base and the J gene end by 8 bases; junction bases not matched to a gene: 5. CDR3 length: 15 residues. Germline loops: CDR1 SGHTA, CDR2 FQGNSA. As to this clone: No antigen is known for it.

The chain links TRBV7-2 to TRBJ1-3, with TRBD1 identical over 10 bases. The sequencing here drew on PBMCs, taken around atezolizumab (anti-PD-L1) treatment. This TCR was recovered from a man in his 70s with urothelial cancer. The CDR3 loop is CASSLEGQGRYTIYF. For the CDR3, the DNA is TGTGCCAGCAGCTTAGAGGGACAGGGGAGGTACACCATATATTTT. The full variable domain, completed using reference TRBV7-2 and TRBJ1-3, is GAGVSQSPSNKVTEKGKDVELRCDPISGHTALYWYRQSLGQGLEFLIYFQGNSAPDKSGLPSDRFSAERTGGSVSTLTIQRTQQEDSAVYLCASSLEGQGRYTIYFGEGSWLTVV.